Listed below are T cell receptor beta chains from one sample, sequenced in a study of identical twins. From the 5' RACE reads, TCRdb called clonotypes with MiXCR, one entry per CDR3 protein. In the table there are 150,000 or so distinct CDR3 sequences, 3.5% of which are singletons. Sequencing input: memory T cells sorted from blood. Source of these receptors: a man younger than 30 in good health. CDR3s include the opening cysteine and the closing phenylalanine or tryptophan. D genes are given only for firm matches. Size tells how often a clone was seen (once, few, many) or the class of an expanded clone, and some rows leave it out.

few	NA	TRBV3-1	TRBJ1-6	CASSPLNSPLHF	TGTGCCAGCAGCCCCCTCAATTCACCCCTCCACTTT
few	NA	TRBV21-1	TRBJ2-1	CASIPSSLGDEQFF	TGTGCCAGCATCCCCAGCTCATTGGGTGATGAGCAGTTCTTC
many	NA	TRBV10-3	TRBJ2-1	CAISEAGGVPEQFF	TGTGCCATCAGTGAGGCAGGTGGTGTCCCTGAGCAGTTCTTC
few	NA	TRBV20-1	TRBJ1-5	CSATQDSFEPQHF	TGCAGTGCTACCCAGGACAGTTTCGAGCCCCAGCATTTT
many	NA	TRBV29-1	TRBJ1-4	CSVRYGYEKLFF	TGCAGCGTTCGTTACGGGTATGAAAAACTGTTTTTT
NA	TRBD1	TRBV28	TRBJ1-5	CASRNQGGNQPQHF	TGTGCCAGCAGGAATCAGGGGGGGAATCAGCCCCAGCATTTT
many	NA	TRBV7-2	TRBJ2-7	CASRRNPQGTYEQYF	TGTGCCAGCAGACGTAATCCTCAGGGAACCTACGAGCAGTACTTC
many	NA	TRBV5-6	TRBJ2-6	CASSFDAGSGANVLTF	TGTGCCAGCAGCTTCGACGCGGGTTCTGGGGCCAACGTCCTGACTTTC
many	TRBD2	TRBV12-3/TRBV12-4	TRBJ2-2	CASSFPGLAGETGELFF	TGTGCCAGCAGTTTCCCGGGACTAGCGGGAGAGACCGGGGAGCTGTTTTTT
many	NA	TRBV12-3/TRBV12-4	TRBJ2-1	CASSQEGGEQFF	TGTGCCAGCAGCCAAGAGGGTGGTGAGCAGTTCTTC
many	NA	TRBV20-1	TRBJ2-1	CSAGLRPYNEQFF	TGCAGTGCAGGCCTGCGGCCGTACAATGAGCAGTTCTTC
NA	TRBD2	TRBV7-2	TRBJ2-4	CASSLARGGAAKNIQYF	TGTGCCAGCAGCTTAGCGCGGGGGGGCGCGGCCAAAAACATTCAGTACTTC
many	NA	TRBV4-1	TRBJ2-3	CASSQQGLDTQYF	TGCGCCAGCAGCCAACAGGGTTTAGATACGCAGTATTTT
many	NA	TRBV5-5	TRBJ2-1	CASSWLGNEQFF	TGTGCCAGCAGCTGGCTCGGGAATGAGCAGTTCTTC
many	TRBD1	TRBV24-1	TRBJ2-1	CATSDMGQGSYNEQFF	TGTGCCACCAGTGATATGGGACAGGGGTCCTACAATGAGCAGTTCTTC
many	NA	TRBV24-1	TRBJ2-2	CATSASAGTSSNTGELFF	TGTGCCACCAGTGCAAGCGCCGGGACAAGTTCCAACACCGGGGAGCTGTTTTTT
many	NA	TRBV12-3/TRBV12-4	TRBJ1-1	CASSLGTLGAFF	TGTGCCAGCAGTTTAGGGACACTGGGAGCTTTCTTT
NA	NA	TRBV18	TRBJ1-3	CASSPQGTSGNTIYF	TGTGCCAGCTCACCCCAGGGTACCTCTGGAAACACCATATATTTT
NA	NA	TRBV24-1	TRBJ1-3	CATSDPSRNTIYF	TGTGCCACCAGTGATCCAAGCAGAAACACCATATATTTT
few	NA	TRBV7-9	TRBJ2-2	CASSFVGELFF	TGTGCCAGCAGCTTTGTTGGGGAGCTGTTTTTT
many	TRBD1	TRBV12-3/TRBV12-4	TRBJ1-6	CASSLAGTGRSPLHF	TGTGCCAGCAGTTTAGCAGGGACAGGGCGATCACCCCTCCACTTT
many	TRBD2	TRBV20-1	TRBJ2-1	CSARDSSGQNRGYNEQFF	TGCAGTGCTAGGGATTCTAGCGGGCAGAACCGGGGCTACAATGAGCAGTTCTTC
many	NA	TRBV12-3/TRBV12-4	TRBJ2-2	CASSLAGGLNTGELFF	TGTGCCAGCAGTTTGGCCGGGGGTCTAAACACCGGGGAGCTGTTTTTT
few	TRBD2	TRBV15	TRBJ2-3	CATSRRAGGPDTQYF	TGTGCCACCAGCAGAAGGGCGGGAGGGCCAGATACGCAGTATTTT
many	TRBD1	TRBV27	TRBJ1-1	CASSLRTGFTEAFF	TGTGCCAGCAGTCTGAGGACAGGCTTCACTGAAGCTTTCTTT
many	TRBD2	TRBV20-1	TRBJ2-3	CSALTSGNLDTQYF	TGCAGTGCACTGACTAGCGGGAATCTAGATACGCAGTATTTT
many	TRBD1	TRBV7-2	TRBJ1-2	CASSPGGADGYTF	TGTGCCAGCAGCCCAGGGGGCGCGGATGGCTACACCTTC
many	NA	TRBV20-1	TRBJ2-7	CSARVGTSSSYEQYF	TGCAGTGCTAGAGTTGGGACTTCAAGCTCCTACGAGCAGTACTTC
many	TRBD2	TRBV12-5	TRBJ2-7	CASGFPPSGRSGYEQYF	TGTGCTAGTGGTTTCCCCCCTAGCGGGAGGTCTGGATACGAGCAGTACTTC